These T cell receptor beta chains were read from a single sample in a study of early T cells in non-severe SARS-CoV-2 infection. TCRdb ran MiXCR on the 5' RACE reads and lists one entry per CDR3 protein. Of 25,000 to 30,000 distinct CDR3 sequences detected, 4.4% appear once; the ten largest clones hold around 10%. The specimen was whole blood. These receptors were obtained from an adult who was a healthcare worker with PCR-confirmed SARS-CoV-2 infection or an uninfected control (not recorded which). Both conserved end residues are part of each CDR3. A D gene is named only where the DNA matches it firmly. For some rows the clone size is stated as once, few or many, or as a class when expanded; others skip it.

abundance: .; j_gene: TRBJ2-5; d_gene: .; v_gene: TRBV7-2; CDR3nt: TGTGCCAGCAGCCCGGGGACCAGCCAAGAGACCCAGTACTTC; CDR3aa: CASSPGTSQETQYF
abundance: many; j_gene: TRBJ1-6; d_gene: .; v_gene: TRBV9; CDR3nt: TGTGCCAGCAGCGCTGGGGGGGCGCTCTCCTATAATTCACCCCTCCACTTT; CDR3aa: CASSAGGALSYNSPLHF
abundance: many; j_gene: TRBJ2-1; d_gene: TRBD1; v_gene: TRBV28; CDR3nt: TGTGCCAGCAGTTTACGTCCCAGGGGGCGGGACAATGAGCAGTTCTTC; CDR3aa: CASSLRPRGRDNEQFF
abundance: many; j_gene: TRBJ1-5; d_gene: .; v_gene: TRBV12-3/TRBV12-4; CDR3nt: TGTGCCAGCAGTCAAGGGGTCTCTAGCAATCAGCCCCAGCATTTT; CDR3aa: CASSQGVSSNQPQHF
abundance: few; j_gene: TRBJ2-1; d_gene: .; v_gene: TRBV6-2/TRBV6-3; CDR3nt: TGTGCCAGCAGTTACGGCTACGGGGCACGCGAGCAGTTCTTC; CDR3aa: CASSYGYGAREQFF
abundance: many; j_gene: TRBJ2-1; d_gene: .; v_gene: TRBV24-1; CDR3nt: TGTGCCACCAGTGATTTAGGAGACATAGACAATGAGCAGTTCTTC; CDR3aa: CATSDLGDIDNEQFF
abundance: many; j_gene: TRBJ2-1; d_gene: .; v_gene: TRBV29-1; CDR3nt: TGCAGCGTTGCGTTCTACAATGAGCAGTTCTTC; CDR3aa: CSVAFYNEQFF
abundance: few; j_gene: TRBJ2-3; d_gene: .; v_gene: TRBV19; CDR3nt: TGTGCCACCTCCAAAGGGCAGGGGCACACAGATACGCAGTATTTT; CDR3aa: CATSKGQGHTDTQYF
abundance: .; j_gene: TRBJ2-1; d_gene: .; v_gene: TRBV7-9; CDR3nt: TGTGCCAGCAGCGGCAGGGTTAATGAGCAGTTCTTC; CDR3aa: CASSGRVNEQFF
abundance: many; j_gene: TRBJ2-3; d_gene: TRBD2; v_gene: TRBV7-6; CDR3nt: TGTGCCAGCAGCGCAGGACTAGCGGGGAGCACAGATACGCAGTATTTT; CDR3aa: CASSAGLAGSTDTQYF
abundance: few; j_gene: TRBJ2-3; d_gene: .; v_gene: TRBV29-1; CDR3nt: TGCAGCGTTGGAGGGGGAGGGGTAGATACGCAGTATTTT; CDR3aa: CSVGGGGVDTQYF
abundance: many; j_gene: TRBJ2-3; d_gene: TRBD2; v_gene: TRBV7-9; CDR3nt: TGTGCCAGCAGCACGGGGACTAGCGGACTTGGGACAGATACGCAGTATTTT; CDR3aa: CASSTGTSGLGTDTQYF
abundance: many; j_gene: TRBJ2-5; d_gene: .; v_gene: TRBV7-9; CDR3nt: TGTGCCAGCAGCCTAAGTATGAACCAAGAGACCCAGTACTTC; CDR3aa: CASSLSMNQETQYF
abundance: many; j_gene: TRBJ1-2; d_gene: .; v_gene: TRBV4-3; CDR3nt: TGCGCCAGCAGTCGGACGTCAGGAGGCTATGGCTACACCTTC; CDR3aa: CASSRTSGGYGYTF
abundance: many; j_gene: TRBJ2-2; d_gene: .; v_gene: TRBV3-1; CDR3nt: TGTGCCAGCAGCCCCTGGGGCGGGGAGCTGTTTTTT; CDR3aa: CASSPWGGELFF
abundance: many; j_gene: TRBJ1-1; d_gene: TRBD1; v_gene: TRBV12-3/TRBV12-4; CDR3nt: TGTGCCAGCAGTTTGTCAGGGGGAGGAACTGAAGCTTTCTTT; CDR3aa: CASSLSGGGTEAFF
abundance: many; j_gene: TRBJ1-2; d_gene: .; v_gene: TRBV18; CDR3nt: TGTGCCAGCTCACCACCTTCCGGGGGGTATGGCTACACCTTC; CDR3aa: CASSPPSGGYGYTF
abundance: .; j_gene: TRBJ2-5; d_gene: TRBD2; v_gene: TRBV4-1; CDR3nt: TGCGCCAGCAGCCAGGGACTAGCGGGAGGTCCGCAAGAGACCCAGTACTTC; CDR3aa: CASSQGLAGGPQETQYF
abundance: many; j_gene: TRBJ2-7; d_gene: .; v_gene: TRBV5-4; CDR3nt: TGTGCCAGCAGCTTGGATTATTATACCCCTGTATTC; CDR3aa: CASSLDYYTPVF
abundance: many; j_gene: TRBJ1-1; d_gene: .; v_gene: TRBV18; CDR3nt: TGTGCCAGCTCAGTGGACAGCATGAACACTGAAGCTTTCTTT; CDR3aa: CASSVDSMNTEAFF
abundance: many; j_gene: TRBJ2-1; d_gene: TRBD1; v_gene: TRBV12-3/TRBV12-4; CDR3nt: TGTGCCAGCAGTTTGTTCGGTAACAGGGGCGATGAGCAGTTCTTC; CDR3aa: CASSLFGNRGDEQFF
abundance: .; j_gene: TRBJ2-2; d_gene: .; v_gene: TRBV12-3/TRBV12-4; CDR3nt: TGTGCCAGCACCAGCCGATCGGGCGGGGAGCTGTTTTTT; CDR3aa: CASTSRSGGELFF
abundance: many; j_gene: TRBJ1-5; d_gene: TRBD1; v_gene: TRBV28; CDR3nt: TGTGCCAGCAGTTCCACAGGGAAGGGGGCCAATCAGCCCCAGCATTTT; CDR3aa: CASSSTGKGANQPQHF
abundance: many; j_gene: TRBJ1-6; d_gene: TRBD1; v_gene: TRBV30; CDR3nt: TGTGCCTGGACCGGGACAGGGGGCCGCCGCTTT; CDR3aa: CAWTGTGGRRF
abundance: many; j_gene: TRBJ2-1; d_gene: .; v_gene: TRBV12-2; CDR3nt: TGTGCAAGTCGCTTAACCGCTCCCAATCGCTCCTACAATGAGCAGTTCTTC; CDR3aa: CASRLTAPNRSYNEQFF
abundance: many; j_gene: TRBJ2-1; d_gene: .; v_gene: TRBV21-1; CDR3nt: TGTGCCAGCAGCGCCCCTCCTTCGCTCTCCTACAATGAGCAGTTCTTC; CDR3aa: CASSAPPSLSYNEQFF
abundance: .; j_gene: TRBJ1-2; d_gene: .; v_gene: TRBV6-2/TRBV6-3; CDR3nt: TGTGCCAGCAGTTACAACTATGGCTACACCTTC; CDR3aa: CASSYNYGYTF
abundance: many; j_gene: TRBJ2-1; d_gene: TRBD2; v_gene: TRBV20-1; CDR3nt: TGCAGTGCTAGAGATACCAAACTAGCGGGAACCTCCTACAATGAGCAGTTCTTC; CDR3aa: CSARDTKLAGTSYNEQFF
abundance: .; j_gene: TRBJ1-5; d_gene: .; v_gene: TRBV20-1; CDR3nt: TGCAGTGCTAGAGGACCCGTAAATCAGCCCCAGCATTTT; CDR3aa: CSARGPVNQPQHF
abundance: many; j_gene: TRBJ2-1; d_gene: TRBD2; v_gene: TRBV11-2; CDR3nt: TGTGCCAGCAGCTTAGTTGCTAGCGGGAGAAATGAGCAGTTCTTC; CDR3aa: CASSLVASGRNEQFF
abundance: many; j_gene: TRBJ2-3; d_gene: TRBD2; v_gene: TRBV20-1; CDR3nt: TGCAGTGCTAGAATCCAAGCTAGCGGGAGGGAGTATTTT; CDR3aa: CSARIQASGREYF
abundance: many; j_gene: TRBJ1-4; d_gene: .; v_gene: TRBV14; CDR3nt: TGTGCCAGCAGCCAAGATCGTGCCGTGGGGGGACACAAACTTGAAAAACTGTTTTTT; CDR3aa: CASSQDRAVGGHKLEKLFF
abundance: many; j_gene: TRBJ1-1; d_gene: .; v_gene: TRBV25-1; CDR3nt: TGTGCCAGCAGTGAATTAGGCGGACCGACCACTGAAGCTTTCTTT; CDR3aa: CASSELGGPTTEAFF
abundance: many; j_gene: TRBJ2-1; d_gene: .; v_gene: TRBV20-1; CDR3nt: TGCAGTGCTAGAGACAGGAGACAGGATAGCTCCTACAATGAGCAGTTCTTC; CDR3aa: CSARDRRQDSSYNEQFF
abundance: many; j_gene: TRBJ2-3; d_gene: .; v_gene: TRBV28; CDR3nt: TGTGCCAGCAGGACACAGGATCATACGCAGTATTTT; CDR3aa: CASRTQDHTQYF
abundance: many; j_gene: TRBJ2-5; d_gene: .; v_gene: TRBV6-2/TRBV6-3; CDR3nt: TGTGCCAGCGACGAGGGGTCAGGAGAGACCCAGTACTTC; CDR3aa: CASDEGSGETQYF
abundance: many; j_gene: TRBJ2-3; d_gene: .; v_gene: TRBV29-1; CDR3nt: TGCAGCTTCATGGAGCGAGCTAGCACAGATACGCAGTATTTT; CDR3aa: CSFMERASTDTQYF
abundance: many; j_gene: TRBJ2-1; d_gene: .; v_gene: TRBV7-3; CDR3nt: TGTGCCAGCAGCTTAAACCACTTTCTAGGGGAGCAGTTCTTC; CDR3aa: CASSLNHFLGEQFF
abundance: many; j_gene: TRBJ2-3; d_gene: TRBD2; v_gene: TRBV12-3/TRBV12-4; CDR3nt: TGTGCCAGCAGTTTATTTCCGAAGCGGGAGTTGTCAGATACGCAGTATTTT; CDR3aa: CASSLFPKRELSDTQYF
abundance: many; j_gene: TRBJ2-2; d_gene: TRBD2; v_gene: TRBV7-8; CDR3nt: TGTGCCAGCAGCCTCAGGGTAGCGGGCAACACCGGGGAGCTGTTTTTT; CDR3aa: CASSLRVAGNTGELFF
abundance: many; j_gene: TRBJ1-5; d_gene: .; v_gene: TRBV18; CDR3nt: TGTGCCAGCTCTGGCCAGGGGAATCAGCCCCAGCATTTT; CDR3aa: CASSGQGNQPQHF
abundance: many; j_gene: TRBJ2-2; d_gene: .; v_gene: TRBV4-1; CDR3nt: TGCGCCAGCAGTCACAGGGCCGGTGGCACCGGGGAGCTGTTTTTT; CDR3aa: CASSHRAGGTGELFF
abundance: many; j_gene: TRBJ2-5; d_gene: .; v_gene: TRBV12-3/TRBV12-4; CDR3nt: TGTGCCAGCAGCCAAGGGACAATCCAAGAGACCCAGTACTTC; CDR3aa: CASSQGTIQETQYF
abundance: many; j_gene: TRBJ1-1; d_gene: .; v_gene: TRBV24-1; CDR3nt: TGTGCCACCAGTGAGCCAGGGGAAAGCACTGAAGCTTTCTTT; CDR3aa: CATSEPGESTEAFF